These 23 T cell receptor beta chains share one sample of origin, sequenced in a study of cytomegalovirus exposure and HLA in healthy donors. 13 Jbeta primers and 60 Vbeta primers were used for the PCR. Clones were read by immunoSEQ multiplex PCR, and TCRdb kept only the in-frame ones, dropping some. The sample records 150,000 to 250,000 clones, approximately 78% being singletons. Sequencing was done on a sample of PBMCs. These receptors came from a woman aged 45-59 years in good health and CMV-seropositive.

J is TRBJ1-4 and V is TRBV19, with D unclear. The CDR3 runs to 13 residues. Germline assignment: CDR1 LNHDA and CDR2 SQIVND (reference sequence). The chain's CDR3 is CASGAGSWEKLFF. Written as DNA, the CDR3 is TGTGCTTCCGGAGCTGGCAGCTGGGAAAAACTGTTTTTT.

The chain has TRBV11-2 and TRBJ1-4; a weak D match, TRBD1 (6 bases). The CDR3 has 15 amino acids. Trimming stripped 2 bases from V and 5 bases from J, with 12 bases between. Germline CDR1 reads SGHAT; CDR2 reads FQNNGV. The CDR3 DNA reads TGTGCCAGCAGCTTACAGGGGCTCCCAAATGAAAAACTGTTTTTT. This sequence encodes CASSLQGLPNEKLFF.

The chain combines TRBV19 with TRBJ1-2; D is ambiguous. The germline gives CDR1 LNHDA, CDR2 SQIVND (reference sequence). The CDR3 loop spans 16 amino acids. Trimming cost V 10 bases and J 5 bases, with 26 bases left between them. DNA of the CDR3: TGTGCCACTCAGAAACGGGATAGTAAGGGCAGTTATGGCTACACCTTC. Translated: CATQKRDSKGSYGYTF.

The DNA of the CDR3 is TGTGCCAGCAGCTTAATCGATGAGCAGTTCTTC. It encodes CASSLIDEQFF. The rearrangement joins TRBV7-2 to TRBJ2-1; D remains unclear. The CDR3 runs 11 residues. Germline V lookup: CDR1 SGHTA, CDR2 FQGNSA. Trimming left V 2 bases short and J 8 bases short, with 4 bases between. Filled out from reference TRBV7-2 and TRBJ2-1, the complete variable domain reads GAGVSQSPSNKVTEKGKDVELRCDPISGHTALYWYRQSLGQGLEFLIYFQGNSAPDKSGLPSDRFSAERTGGSVSTLTIQRTQQEDSAVYLCASSLIDEQFFGPGTRLTVL.

Notes on this clone: Other DNA sequences in this sample translate to the same CDR3. This sequence joins TRBV20-1 and TRBJ1-2, with D possibly TRBD1 on 5 matching bases. This CDR3 has 11 residues. Germline assignment: CDR1 DFQATT and CDR2 SNEGSKA (reference sequence). V dropped 2 bases and J dropped 5 bases, with 6 bases sitting between them. The CDR3 region has the DNA TGCAGTGCTAGACAGGGATATGGCTACACCTTC. This codes for CSARQGYGYTF.

V gene TRBV7-9 combines with J gene TRBJ1-3; D is possibly TRBD1 (6 bases). Germline V gives CDR1 SEHNR, CDR2 FQNEAQ (reference sequence). The CDR3 is 16 residues long. Trimming shortened V by 4 bases and J by 2 bases, and 15 bases separated the two germline ends. CDR3 sequence reads: CASSSSGDPTGNTIYF. DNA of the CDR3: TGTGCCAGCAGCTCCTCAGGGGATCCCACTGGAAACACCATATATTTT.

The chain carries TRBV4-3 and TRBJ2-1, with TRBD1 matching 7 bases. Germline lookup yields CDR1 LGHNA and CDR2 YSLEER. The CDR3 covers 18 residues. Germline trimming cut 4 bases from V and 4 bases from J; bases unmatched to any gene: 16. CDR3 sequence: CASSRKPYGTDLYNEQFF. The CDR3, as DNA: TGCGCCAGCAGCCGGAAGCCCTATGGGACAGATCTTTACAATGAGCAGTTCTTC.

V usage is TRBV27 and J usage is TRBJ2-3, with D uncertain. Germline V lookup: CDR1 MNHEY, CDR2 SMNVEV (reference sequence). The V end was cut by 1 base, the J end by 4 bases, with 6 bases between. The CDR3 totals 13 residues. CDR3 protein: CASSLFGPDTQYF. The CDR3 DNA reads TGTGCCAGCAGTTTATTCGGTCCAGATACGCAGTATTTT.

The chain combines TRBV19 with TRBJ1-5; a possible D gene is TRBD1 (5 bases). V dropped 3 bases and J dropped 0 bases, with 12 bases sitting between them. Germline CDR1 and CDR2: LNHDA and SQIVND (reference sequence). This CDR3 is 16 amino acids long. As DNA, the CDR3 is TGTGCCAGTAGTATGGGTGGCAGGGCTAGCAATCAGCCCCAGCATTTT. Amino acid sequence: CASSMGGRASNQPQHF.

The V gene is TRBV28, the J gene TRBJ1-2; D not certain. Germline V gene lookup returns CDR1 MDHEN and CDR2 SYDVKM. V was shortened by 2 bases and J by 2 bases, with 6 bases between the two germline ends. CDR3 length equals 13 residues. CDR3 bases: TGTGCCAGCAGTTTAACCAGGAACTATGGCTACACCTTC. Translating gives CASSLTRNYGYTF.

The rearrangement uses TRBV19 and TRBJ2-1; tentatively, D is TRBD2 (6 bases). From germline, CDR1 is LNHDA and CDR2 SQIVND (reference sequence). Trimming left V 8 bases short and J 0 bases short, with 17 bases between. CDR3 size: 16 residues. The chain's CDR3 is CASQPVGGVSYNEQFF. In DNA, the CDR3 is TGTGCCAGTCAACCGGTCGGGGGAGTCTCCTACAATGAGCAGTTCTTC.

This chain uses TRBV28 with TRBJ2-3; weak D call: TRBD2 (6 bases). Germline V lookup: CDR1 MDHEN, CDR2 SYDVKM. The CDR3 has 15 amino acids. Trimming cost V 3 bases and J 2 bases, with 12 bases left between them. The CDR3 nucleotides are TGTGCCAGCAGTTTGCGACGGGGGTTCACAGATACGCAGTATTTT. As protein: CASSLRRGFTDTQYF.

This clone has only a few counts. The chain uses TRBV6-5 and TRBJ2-7; 8 bases fit TRBD1. Germline V CDR1 and CDR2: MNHEY, SVGAGI. The CDR3 extends over 15 amino acids. V was clipped by 0 bases and J by 0 bases; unmatched bases: 1. CDR3 DNA sequence: TGTGCCAGCAGTTACTCGGGACAGGACTCCTACGAGCAGTACTTC. The encoded protein is CASSYSGQDSYEQYF.

The chain has TRBV30 and TRBJ1-2, with TRBD1 as a possible D gene (6 bases). Germline V CDR1 and CDR2: GTSNPN, SVGIG (reference sequence). The CDR3 loop spans 13 amino acids. V lost 2 bases and J lost 14, with 21 bases in between. CDR3 region: CAWSLSGRGWSTF. The CDR3 DNA follows: TGTGCCTGGAGTCTCTCCGGCAGGGGATGGTCTACCTTC.

This chain joins TRBV28 and TRBJ2-7, with D tentatively TRBD2 (6 bases). The CDR3 length is 14 residues. The germline V gene encodes CDR1 MDHEN and CDR2 SYDVKM. Trimming took off 7 bases at V and 9 bases at J, with 22 bases between the two ends. CDR3 protein: CASTTGLTRVGQYF. CDR3 nucleotides: TGTGCCAGCACGACGGGACTTACCAGAGTGGGGCAGTACTTC.

CDR3 sequence: CASSPLAVWNIQYF. The CDR3 nucleotides read TGTGCCAGCAGCCCACTAGCGGTTTGGAACATTCAGTACTTC. The J gene is TRBJ2-4, the V gene TRBV28; 8 nucleotides line up with TRBD2. This CDR3 spans 14 amino acids. Germline CDR1 and CDR2: MDHEN and SYDVKM. Losses at the gene ends were 6 bases for V and 7 bases for J; bases not matched to a gene: 8.

The V and J genes are TRBV28 and TRBJ2-7; 11 positions agree with TRBD1. This CDR3 is built from 14 residues. Germline V gene sequence: CDR1 MDHEN, CDR2 SYDVKM. J lost 3 bases, V lost 6 bases, and 4 bases had no gene match. The CDR3 DNA reads TGTGCCAGCAGACCCGGGACAGGGGGCTACGAGCAGTACTTC. Its translation: CASRPGTGGYEQYF.

V gene TRBV21-1 combines with J gene TRBJ1-1; the D call of TRBD1 is as the table states it, not checked on the DNA. TRBV21-1 is recorded as a pseudogene. The CDR3 totals 15 residues. The DNA of the CDR3 is TGTGCCAGCAAGGGGCGTGGCAGGGTGAACACTGAAGCTTTCTTT. The encoded protein is CASKGRGRVNTEAFF.

In DNA form, the CDR3 reads TGTGCCAGCGGAAAACAGGGGGGCAATGAGCAGTTCTTC. This gives the protein CASGKQGGNEQFF. This sequence joins TRBV7-2 and TRBJ2-1, with 8 bases identical to TRBD1. The CDR3 contains 13 residues. V trimming: 8 bases; J trimming: 6 bases; junction bases outside the gene matches: 6. Germline values: CDR1 SGHTA, CDR2 FQGNSA.

The chain recombines TRBV5-1 with TRBJ2-5; TRBD1 agrees at 9 bases. The CDR3 loop spans 15 amino acids. The V segment lost 4 bases and the J segment 1 base; nucleotides outside the gene matches: 5. Germline CDR1 SGHRS, CDR2 YFSETQ. The CDR3: CASSPGTGTQETQYF. CDR3 nucleotide sequence: TGCGCCAGCAGCCCCGGGACAGGGACCCAAGAGACCCAGTACTTC.

Note on this clone: Other DNA variants within this sample encode the same CDR3. This chain joins TRBV27 and TRBJ2-3; D is uncertain. Trimming took 5 bases from V and 3 from J, leaving 9 bases between them. The CDR3 runs 13 residues. Germline CDR1 MNHEY, CDR2 SMNVEV (reference sequence). CDR3 in DNA: TGTGCCAGCAGTATCCCGACTACAGATACGCAGTATTTT. Translated: CASSIPTTDTQYF.

The V gene is TRBV7-2, the J gene TRBJ1-2, with D unclear. CDR1 and CDR2 from the germline V gene are SGHTA and FQGNSA. The CDR3 totals 15 residues. V lost 1 base and J lost 2, with 11 bases in between. The CDR3, as DNA: TGTGCCAGCAGCTTAGAGGGAGCCAGGAACTATGGCTACACCTTC. Translating it yields CASSLEGARNYGYTF.

This chain links TRBV28 with TRBJ2-7; TRBD1 agrees at 7 bases. The J segment lost 0 bases and the V segment lost 8 bases, leaving 4 bases of the junction unmatched. CDR1 and CDR2 (germline): MDHEN, SYDVKM. The CDR3 runs 13 residues. The CDR3 region is CASWGTASYEQYF. The CDR3 DNA is TGTGCCAGCTGGGGGACAGCCTCCTACGAGCAGTACTTC.